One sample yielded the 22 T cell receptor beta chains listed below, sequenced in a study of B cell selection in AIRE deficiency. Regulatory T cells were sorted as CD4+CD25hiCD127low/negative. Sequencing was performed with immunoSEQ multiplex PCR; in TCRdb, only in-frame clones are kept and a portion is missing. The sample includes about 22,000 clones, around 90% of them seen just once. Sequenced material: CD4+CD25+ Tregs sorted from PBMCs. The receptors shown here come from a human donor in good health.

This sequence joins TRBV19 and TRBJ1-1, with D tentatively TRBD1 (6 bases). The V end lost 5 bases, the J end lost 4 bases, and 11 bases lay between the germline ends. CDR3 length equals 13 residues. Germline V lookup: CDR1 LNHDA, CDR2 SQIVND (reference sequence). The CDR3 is CASSQGRGTEAFF. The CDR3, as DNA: TGTGCCAGTAGTCAGGGGCGGGGCACTGAAGCTTTCTTT.

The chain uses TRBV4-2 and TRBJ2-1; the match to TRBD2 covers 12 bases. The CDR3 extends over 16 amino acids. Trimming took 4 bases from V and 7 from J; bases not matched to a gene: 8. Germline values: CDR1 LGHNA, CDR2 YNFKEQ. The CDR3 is CASSRLLAGGKNEQFF. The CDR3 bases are TGTGCCAGCAGCCGCCTACTAGCGGGGGGAAAGAATGAGCAGTTCTTC.

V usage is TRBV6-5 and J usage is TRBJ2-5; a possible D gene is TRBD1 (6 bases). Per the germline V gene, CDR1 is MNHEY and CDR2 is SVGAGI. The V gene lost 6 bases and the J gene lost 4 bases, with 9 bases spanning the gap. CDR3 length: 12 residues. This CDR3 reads CASSPRGETQYF. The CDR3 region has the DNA TGTGCCAGCAGCCCCAGGGGAGAGACCCAGTACTTC.

CDR3 protein: CASSTGTNTEAFF. The CDR3 coding sequence is TGCGCCAGCAGCACCGGGACGAACACTGAAGCTTTCTTT. This chain links TRBV5-1 with TRBJ1-1; maybe TRBD1 (5 bases). V lost 4 bases, J lost 1 base, and 8 bases lay in between. Looked up from germline, CDR1 is SGHRS and CDR2 is YFSETQ. This CDR3 region has 13 residues.

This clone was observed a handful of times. The CDR3 DNA reads TGCGCCAGCAGGAAGGCAGGGGATACTAATGAAAAACTGTTTTTT. Translated, it gives CASRKAGDTNEKLFF. The V gene is TRBV4-1, the J gene TRBJ1-4; tentative D call: TRBD1 (6 bases). The CDR3 spans 15 residues. Trimming took 6 bases from V and 2 from J, leaving 13 bases between them. The germline V gene encodes CDR1 MGHRA and CDR2 YSYEKL.

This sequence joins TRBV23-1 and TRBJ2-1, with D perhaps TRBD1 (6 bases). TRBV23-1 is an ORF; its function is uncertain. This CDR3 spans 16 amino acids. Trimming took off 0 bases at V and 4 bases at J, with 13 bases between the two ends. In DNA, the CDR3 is TGCGCCAGCAGTCAATCGCCGGGACAAGGGTACAATGAGCAGTTCTTC. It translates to CASSQSPGQGYNEQFF.

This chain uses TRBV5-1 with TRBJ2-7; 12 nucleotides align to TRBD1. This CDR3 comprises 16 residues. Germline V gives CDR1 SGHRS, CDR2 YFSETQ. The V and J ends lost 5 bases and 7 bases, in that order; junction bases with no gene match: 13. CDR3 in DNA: TGCGCCAGCAGAGGGGTCGGGGGACAGGGGGCAAGGGAGCAGTACTTC. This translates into CASRGVGGQGAREQYF.

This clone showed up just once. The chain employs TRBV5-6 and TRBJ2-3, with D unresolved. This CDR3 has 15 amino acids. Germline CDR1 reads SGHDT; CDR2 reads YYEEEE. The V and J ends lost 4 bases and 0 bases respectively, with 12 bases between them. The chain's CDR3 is CASSLIVASTDTQYF. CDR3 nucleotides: TGTGCCAGCAGCCTGATAGTGGCTAGCACAGATACGCAGTATTTT.

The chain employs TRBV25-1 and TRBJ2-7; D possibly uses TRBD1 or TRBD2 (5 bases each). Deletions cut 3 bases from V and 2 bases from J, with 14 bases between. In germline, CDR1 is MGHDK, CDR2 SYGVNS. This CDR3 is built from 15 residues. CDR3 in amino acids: CASSDPGRMAYEQYF. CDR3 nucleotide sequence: TGTGCCAGCAGTGATCCGGGACGTATGGCCTACGAGCAGTACTTC.

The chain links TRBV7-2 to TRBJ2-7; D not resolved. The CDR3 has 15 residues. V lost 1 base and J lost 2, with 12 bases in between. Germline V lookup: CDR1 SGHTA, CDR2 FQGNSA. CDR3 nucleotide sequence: TGTGCCAGCAGCTTAGATACGGAAGCTCCCTACGAGCAGTACTTC. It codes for CASSLDTEAPYEQYF.

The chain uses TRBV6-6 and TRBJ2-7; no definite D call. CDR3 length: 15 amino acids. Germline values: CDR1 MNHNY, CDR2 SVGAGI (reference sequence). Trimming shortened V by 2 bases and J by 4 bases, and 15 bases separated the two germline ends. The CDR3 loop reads CASSYADRVWYEQYF. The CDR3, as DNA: TGTGCCAGCAGTTACGCGGACCGGGTTTGGTACGAGCAGTACTTC.

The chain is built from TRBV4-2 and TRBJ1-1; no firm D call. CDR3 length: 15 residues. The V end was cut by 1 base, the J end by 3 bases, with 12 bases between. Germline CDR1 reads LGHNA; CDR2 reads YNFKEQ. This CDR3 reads CASSQGPRVYTEAFF. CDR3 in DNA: TGTGCCAGCAGCCAAGGACCAAGGGTTTACACTGAAGCTTTCTTT.

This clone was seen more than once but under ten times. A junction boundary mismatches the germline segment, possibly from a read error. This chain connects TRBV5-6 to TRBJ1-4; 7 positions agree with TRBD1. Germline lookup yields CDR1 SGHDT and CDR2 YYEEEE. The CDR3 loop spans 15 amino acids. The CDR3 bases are TGTGCCAGCGGCTTTGGGACAGCAACTAATGAAAAACTGTTTTTT. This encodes CASGFGTATNEKLFF. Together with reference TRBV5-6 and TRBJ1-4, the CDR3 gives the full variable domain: DAGVTQSPTHLIKTRGQQVTLRCSPKSGHDTVSWYQQALGQGPQFIFQYYEEEERQRGNFPDRFSGHQFPNYSSELNVNALLLGDSALYLCASGFGTATNEKLFFGSGTQLSVL.

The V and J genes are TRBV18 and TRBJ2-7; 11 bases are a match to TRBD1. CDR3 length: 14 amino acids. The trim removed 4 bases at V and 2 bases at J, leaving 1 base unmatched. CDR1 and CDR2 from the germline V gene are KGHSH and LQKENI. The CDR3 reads CASSQGQGAYEQYF. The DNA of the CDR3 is TGTGCCAGCTCACAGGGACAGGGGGCCTACGAGCAGTACTTC.

The CDR3 DNA is TGCGCCAGCATTGCTCTAGCGGGAAGCACAGATACGCAGTATTTT. This gives the protein CASIALAGSTDTQYF. The chain is built from TRBV10-2 and TRBJ2-3; the match to TRBD2 covers 9 bases. The V gene's germline CDR1 is WSHSY and CDR2 SAAADI. The CDR3 runs 15 residues. Unmatched junction bases numbered 5, after V lost 7 bases and J lost 0 bases.

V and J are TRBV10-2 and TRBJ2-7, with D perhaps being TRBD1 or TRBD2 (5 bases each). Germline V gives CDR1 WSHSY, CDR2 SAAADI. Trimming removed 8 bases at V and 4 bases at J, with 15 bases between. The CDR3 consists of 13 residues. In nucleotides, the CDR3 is TGCGCCAGCCGAATTTTTGGGGGTTACGAGCAGTACTTC. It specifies CASRIFGGYEQYF.

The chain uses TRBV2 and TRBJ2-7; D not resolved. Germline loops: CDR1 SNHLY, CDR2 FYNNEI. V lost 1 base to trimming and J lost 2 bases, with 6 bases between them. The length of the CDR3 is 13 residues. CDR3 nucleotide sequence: TGTGCCAGCAGTGAAGGGTTAACCTACGAGCAGTACTTC. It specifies CASSEGLTYEQYF.

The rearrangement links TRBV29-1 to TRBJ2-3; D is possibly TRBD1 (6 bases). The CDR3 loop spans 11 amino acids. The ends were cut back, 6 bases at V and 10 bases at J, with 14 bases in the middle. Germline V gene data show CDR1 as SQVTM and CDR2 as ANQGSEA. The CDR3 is CSVGPGQAQYF. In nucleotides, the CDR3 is TGCAGCGTGGGACCGGGACAAGCGCAGTATTTT.

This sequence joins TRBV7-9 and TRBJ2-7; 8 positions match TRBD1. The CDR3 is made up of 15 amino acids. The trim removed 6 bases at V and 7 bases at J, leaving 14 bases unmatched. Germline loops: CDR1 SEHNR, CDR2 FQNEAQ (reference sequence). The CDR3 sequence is CASRAPGQGSGEQYF. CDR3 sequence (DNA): TGTGCCAGCAGGGCACCAGGACAGGGTTCGGGGGAGCAGTACTTC.

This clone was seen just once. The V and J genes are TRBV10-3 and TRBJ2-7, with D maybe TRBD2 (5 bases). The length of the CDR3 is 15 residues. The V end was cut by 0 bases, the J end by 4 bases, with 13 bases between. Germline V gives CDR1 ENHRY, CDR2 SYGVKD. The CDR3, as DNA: TGTGCCATCAGTGAGTCTGCGGGCGCGTCGTACGAGCAGTACTTC. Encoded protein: CAISESAGASYEQYF.

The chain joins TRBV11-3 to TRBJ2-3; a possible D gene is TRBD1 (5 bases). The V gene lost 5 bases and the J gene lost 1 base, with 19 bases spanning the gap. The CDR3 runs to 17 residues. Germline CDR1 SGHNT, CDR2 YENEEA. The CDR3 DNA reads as TGTGCCAGCAGCCCCGGTTCAGGCAGGGTGGGCACAGATACGCAGTATTTT. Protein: CASSPGSGRVGTDTQYF.

The CDR3 loop reads CASGRGLRNTEAFF. The CDR3 DNA reads TGCGCCAGCGGCAGGGGGCTCCGGAACACTGAAGCTTTCTTT. The V call is TRBV4-1, the J call TRBJ1-1, with 8 positions matching TRBD1. This CDR3 comprises 14 residues. V was pared by 8 bases and J by 1 base, with 6 bases of the junction left unmatched. Germline CDR1 reads MGHRA; CDR2 reads YSYEKL.